This TCR beta chain came from a study of blood T cell repertoires in COVID-19. Source study methods: How many nucleated cells were present was estimated from reference gene primer amplification. Sequencing used immunoSEQ multiplex PCR; TCRdb keeps in-frame clones, though not all of them. Clone size and V and J calls were adopted from that table, with D and trimming inferred from the DNA. The sample carries 250,000 to 300,000 clones, approximately 79% recorded once. V was shortened by 6 bases and J by 4 bases, with 6 bases between the two germline ends. CDR3 length: 11 amino acids. Germline loops: CDR1 MNHEY, CDR2 SMNVEV (reference sequence). This clone was detected a few times.

The origin of this receptor is a man aged 25 to 40 with acute COVID-19. The chain carries TRBV27 and TRBJ2-5; D may be TRBD2 (5 bases). Sequencing was done on a sample of PBMCs or T cells enriched from blood (not recorded which). The CDR3 loop reads CASRGVETQYF. The CDR3 bases are TGTGCCAGCAGGGGAGTAGAGACCCAGTACTTC.